Described below is a single T cell receptor beta chain sequence and its context. The data were obtained in a study of blood T cell repertoires in COVID-19. Assay used: immunoSEQ multiplex PCR; TCRdb lists only in-frame clones, some missing. Of 29,000 or so clones in the sample, about 80% were seen once. Between the trimmed V and J ends, which lost 7 bases and 7 bases, there was a span of 13 bases. The V gene's germline CDR1 is SQVTM and CDR2 ANQGSEA. CDR3 length: 12 amino acids. V and J are TRBV29-1 and TRBJ1-4; D is perhaps TRBD1 (5 bases). This sequence was found in a woman in her sixties or seventies with acute or convalescent COVID-19. Sequenced: peripheral blood. The CDR3 protein is CSASDTPEKLFF. DNA of the CDR3: TGCAGCGCCTCGGACACTCCTGAAAAACTGTTTTTT.